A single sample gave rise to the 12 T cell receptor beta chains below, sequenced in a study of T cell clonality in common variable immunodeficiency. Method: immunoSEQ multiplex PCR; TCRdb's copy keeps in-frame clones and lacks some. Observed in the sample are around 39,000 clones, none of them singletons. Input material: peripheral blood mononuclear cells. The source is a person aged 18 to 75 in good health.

CDR3 sequence reads: CASSFRQGGNQPQYF. CDR3 DNA (partial): TGTGCCAGTAGTTTCCGACAGGGTGGCAATCAGCCG. This sequence joins TRBV19 and TRBJ2-3, with TRBD1 identical over 7 bases. The read terminates 3 residues ahead of where the CDR3 ends, so the germline J gene completes it. There are 15 residues in the CDR3. The V gene's germline CDR1 is LNHDA and CDR2 SQIVND (reference sequence).

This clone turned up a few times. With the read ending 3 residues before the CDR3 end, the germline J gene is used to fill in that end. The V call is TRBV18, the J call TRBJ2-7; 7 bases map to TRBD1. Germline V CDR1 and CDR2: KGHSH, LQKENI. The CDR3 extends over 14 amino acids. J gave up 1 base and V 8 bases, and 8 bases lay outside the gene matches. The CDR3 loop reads CASPQQGSSYEQYF. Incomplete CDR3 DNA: TGTGCCAGCCCACAACAGGGGAGTTCCTACGAG. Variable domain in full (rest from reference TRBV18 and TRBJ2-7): NAGVMQNPRHLVRRRGQEARLRCSPMKGHSHVYWYRQLPEEGLKFMVYLQKENIIDESGMPKERFSAEFPKEGPSILRIQQVVRGDSAAYFCASPQQGSSYEQYFGPGTRLTVT.

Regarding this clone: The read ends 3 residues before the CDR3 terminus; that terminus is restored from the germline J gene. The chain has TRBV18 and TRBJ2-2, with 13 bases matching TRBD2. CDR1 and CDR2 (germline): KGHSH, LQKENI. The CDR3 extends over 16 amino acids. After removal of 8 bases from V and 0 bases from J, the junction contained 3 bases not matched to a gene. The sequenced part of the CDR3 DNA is TGTGCCAGCCCGGGACTAGCGGGACCGAACACCGGGGAG. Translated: CASPGLAGPNTGE. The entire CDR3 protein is CASPGLAGPNTGELFF.

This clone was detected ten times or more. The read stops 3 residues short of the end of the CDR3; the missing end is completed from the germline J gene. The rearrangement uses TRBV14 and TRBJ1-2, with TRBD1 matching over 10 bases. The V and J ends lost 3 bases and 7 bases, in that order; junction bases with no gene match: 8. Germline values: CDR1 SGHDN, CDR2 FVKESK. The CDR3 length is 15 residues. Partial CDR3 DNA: TGTGCCAGCAGCCAGGCGGGGACAGGGGTCATTGGC. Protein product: CASSQAGTGVIG. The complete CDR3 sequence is CASSQAGTGVIGYTF.

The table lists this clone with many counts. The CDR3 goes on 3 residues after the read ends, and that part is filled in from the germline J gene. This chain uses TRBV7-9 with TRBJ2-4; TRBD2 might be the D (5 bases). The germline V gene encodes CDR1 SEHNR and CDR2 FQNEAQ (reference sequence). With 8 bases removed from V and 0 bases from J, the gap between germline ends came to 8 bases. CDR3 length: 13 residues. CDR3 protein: CASGGLAKNIQYF. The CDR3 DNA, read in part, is TGTGCCAGCGGAGGACTAGCCAAAAACATT.

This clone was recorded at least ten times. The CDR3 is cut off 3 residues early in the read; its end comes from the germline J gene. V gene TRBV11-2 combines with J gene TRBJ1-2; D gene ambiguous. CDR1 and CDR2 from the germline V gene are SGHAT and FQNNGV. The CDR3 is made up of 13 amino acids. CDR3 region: CASSSAGSLGYTF. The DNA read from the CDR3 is TGTGCCAGCAGCTCTGCGGGGAGTCTGGGC.

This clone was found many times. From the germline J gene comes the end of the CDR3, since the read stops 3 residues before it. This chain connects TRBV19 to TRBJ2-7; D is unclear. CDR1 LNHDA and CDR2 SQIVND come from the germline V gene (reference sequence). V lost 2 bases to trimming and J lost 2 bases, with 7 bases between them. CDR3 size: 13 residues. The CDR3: CASSIQVPYEQYF. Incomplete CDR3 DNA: TGTGCCAGTAGTATACAGGTACCCTACGAG.

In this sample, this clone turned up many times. CDR3 bases read: TGTGCCAGCAGTGAAACAGGACTAGCCACAGATACG. Encoded protein: CASSETGLATDT. The whole CDR3 protein is CASSETGLATDTQYF. This rearrangement joins TRBV6-1 to TRBJ2-3, with 8 positions matching TRBD2. The read finishes 3 residues shy of the CDR3 end, and the germline J gene is used to complete it. Germline V CDR1 and CDR2: MNHNS, SASEGT. This CDR3 is built from 15 residues. V lost 2 bases and J lost 2; bases outside the gene matches: 3.

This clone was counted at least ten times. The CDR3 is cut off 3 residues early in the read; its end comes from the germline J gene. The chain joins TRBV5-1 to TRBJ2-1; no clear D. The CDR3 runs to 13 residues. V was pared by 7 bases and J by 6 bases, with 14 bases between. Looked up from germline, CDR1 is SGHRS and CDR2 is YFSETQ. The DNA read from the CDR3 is TGCGCCAGCGGTCAGACCGACTCCAATGAG. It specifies CASGQTDSNE. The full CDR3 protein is CASGQTDSNEQFF.

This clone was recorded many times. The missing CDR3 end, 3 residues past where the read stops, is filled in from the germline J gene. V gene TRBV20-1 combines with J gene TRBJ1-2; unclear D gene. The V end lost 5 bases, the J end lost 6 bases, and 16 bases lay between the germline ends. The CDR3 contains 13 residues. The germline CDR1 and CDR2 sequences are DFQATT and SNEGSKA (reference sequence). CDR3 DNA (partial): TGCAGTGCTTCAATCCCCAACACCAATGGC. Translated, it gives CSASIPNTNG. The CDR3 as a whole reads CSASIPNTNGYTF.

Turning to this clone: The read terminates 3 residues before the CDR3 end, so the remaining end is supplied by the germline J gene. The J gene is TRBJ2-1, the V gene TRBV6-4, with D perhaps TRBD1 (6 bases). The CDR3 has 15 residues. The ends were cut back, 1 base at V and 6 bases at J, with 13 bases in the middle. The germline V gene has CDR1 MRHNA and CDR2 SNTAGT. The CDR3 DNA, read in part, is TGTGCCAGCAGTGACTGGACAGTGTCCCTCAATGAG. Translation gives CASSDWTVSLNE. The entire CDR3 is CASSDWTVSLNEQFF.

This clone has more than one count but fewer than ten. The covered CDR3 bases are TGTGCCAGTATCCCGAGAGGGGATCTAAGCAATCAGCCC. It specifies CASIPRGDLSNQP. The CDR3, in full, reads CASIPRGDLSNQPQHF. The J gene is TRBJ1-5, the V gene TRBV19, with a weak D call TRBD1 (5 bases). The CDR3 end falls 3 residues outside the read, so it is completed with the germline J gene. V gave up 7 bases and J gave up 1 base, with 17 bases separating them. Germline V CDR1 and CDR2: LNHDA, SQIVND (reference sequence). The CDR3 contains 16 residues.